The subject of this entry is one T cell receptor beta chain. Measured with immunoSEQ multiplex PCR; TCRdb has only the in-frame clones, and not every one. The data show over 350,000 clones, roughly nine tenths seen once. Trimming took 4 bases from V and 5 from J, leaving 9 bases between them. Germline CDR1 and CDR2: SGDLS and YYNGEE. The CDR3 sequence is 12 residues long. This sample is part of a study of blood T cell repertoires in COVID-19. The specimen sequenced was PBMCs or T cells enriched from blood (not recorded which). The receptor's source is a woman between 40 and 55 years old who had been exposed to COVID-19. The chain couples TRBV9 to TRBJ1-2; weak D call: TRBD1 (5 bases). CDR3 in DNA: TGTGCCAGCAGCTTAGAGGGGTATGGCTACACCTTC. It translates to CASSLEGYGYTF.